This T cell receptor (beta chain) is drawn from a study of shared clonotypes between healthy human individuals. Germline assignment: CDR1 MNHEY and CDR2 SMNVEV (reference sequence). V gave up 2 bases and J gave up 5 bases, with 6 bases separating them. The CDR3 runs 13 residues. The repertoire was sequenced with immunoSEQ multiplex PCR; TCRdb's copy has only in-frame clones and lacks some. Of around 2.5 million clones listed, over 85% are singletons. The gene calls are TRBV27 and TRBJ2-2; D not certain. The specimen sequenced was naive CD4+ T cells from PBMCs. Subset denoted: CD45RA+ positively selected. The origin of this receptor is a man aged 18 to 30 in good health. Some clones in this sample may be carry-over from other donors' samples. The DNA of the CDR3 is TGTGCCAGCAGTTTAGGGTTGACCGGGGAGCTGTTTTTT. Encoded protein: CASSLGLTGELFF.